Listed here is a single TCR beta chain. Original analysis: For nucleated cells, counts were estimated from reference gene primer amplification. Sequenced by immunoSEQ multiplex PCR; TCRdb stores in-frame clones only, minus some. D and trimming were read from the DNA, whereas the V and J calls and clone size are those reported in that table. The table includes 120,000 to 150,000 clones, approximately 87% detected once. This entry belongs to a study of blood T cell repertoires in COVID-19. Across the whole study: The study drew acute and convalescent COVID-19 samples from the United States, Italy and Spain. The cDNA or gDNA used as material had been derived from T cells, B-cell-depleted T cells, or PBMCs.

This CDR3 spans 13 amino acids. V was shortened by 4 bases and J by 4 bases, with 8 bases between the two germline ends. The sequence was collected from a woman between 50 and 59 years old with active or convalescent COVID-19. V gene TRBV12-3 or TRBV12-4 combines with J gene TRBJ1-5, with a possible D match to TRBD1 (5 bases). The sample taken for sequencing was peripheral blood. CDR3 amino acids: CASSSSGNQPQHF. CDR3 DNA sequence: TGTGCCAGCAGTTCGTCAGGGAATCAGCCCCAGCATTTT.